This paragraph reports one T cell receptor beta chain. What it binds is not known. This specimen belongs to a study of shared clonotypes between healthy human individuals. This CDR3 has 14 residues. Repertoires were generated with immunoSEQ multiplex PCR, while TCRdb's copy carries only in-frame clones and drops some. The sample shows approximately 500,000 clones, about 95% of them seen only once. Study findings and constraints: The study's rarefaction showed incomplete sorted-subset sequencing despite large depth. Non-shared clonotypes had lower generation probabilities than clonotypes shared by all four sorted-subset donors.

The TCR was taken from a woman aged 25 to 39 in good health. The chain combines TRBV21-1 with TRBJ1-1. TRBV21-1 is a recognized pseudogene. The specimen sequenced was naive CD4+ T cells sorted from blood. Subset in this sample: CD45RA+ positively selected. CDR3: CASNKSAGSTEAFF. The DNA for the CDR3 is TGTGCCAGCAACAAAAGTGCAGGGAGCACTGAAGCTTTCTTT.